This T cell receptor beta chain was observed in a study of T cell responses to AZD1222 COVID-19 vaccine. Study-wide findings and caveats: Two AZD1222 doses significantly raised spike-specific TCR breadth and depth over controls. Targets within unmutated variant regions were reportedly found for nearly half of spike-specific TCRs. CD4 TCRs linked to vaccination spanned spike, dominating at 160-218 and 743-854.

The CDR3 length is 16 residues. Germline CDR1 reads SGHAT; CDR2 reads FQNNGV. V lost 1 base to trimming and J lost 3 bases; unmatched junction nucleotides: 1. The study pooled second doses at about 4 or about 12 weeks. The method was immunoSEQ multiplex PCR; TCRdb's version includes in-frame clones alone and lacks a portion of them. This sample has about 110,000 clones, with roughly nine tenths found just once. In the case of this clone: Its antigen is as yet unknown.

The source is an adult who received the AZD1222 COVID-19 vaccine. The starting material was peripheral blood, obtained 28 days after the second AZD1222 dose. The V and J genes are TRBV11-2 and TRBJ2-2, with 11 bases identical to TRBD2. This CDR3 is CASSLVLAGDTGELFF. CDR3 bases: TGTGCCAGCAGCTTAGTACTAGCGGGAGACACCGGGGAGCTGTTTTTT.